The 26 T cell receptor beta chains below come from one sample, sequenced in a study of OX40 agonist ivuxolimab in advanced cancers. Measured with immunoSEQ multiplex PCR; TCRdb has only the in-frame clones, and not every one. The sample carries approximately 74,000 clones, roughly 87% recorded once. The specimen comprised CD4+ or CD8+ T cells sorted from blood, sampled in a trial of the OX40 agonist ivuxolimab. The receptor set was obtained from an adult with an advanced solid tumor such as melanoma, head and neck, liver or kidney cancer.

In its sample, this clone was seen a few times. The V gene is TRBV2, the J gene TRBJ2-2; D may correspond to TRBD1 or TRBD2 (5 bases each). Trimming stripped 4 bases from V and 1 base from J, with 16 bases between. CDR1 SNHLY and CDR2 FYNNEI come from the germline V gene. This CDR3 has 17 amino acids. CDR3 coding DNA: TGTGCCAGCAGTGGTGGGGGTTGGGGTCTGAACACCGGGGAGCTGTTTTTT. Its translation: CASSGGGWGLNTGELFF.

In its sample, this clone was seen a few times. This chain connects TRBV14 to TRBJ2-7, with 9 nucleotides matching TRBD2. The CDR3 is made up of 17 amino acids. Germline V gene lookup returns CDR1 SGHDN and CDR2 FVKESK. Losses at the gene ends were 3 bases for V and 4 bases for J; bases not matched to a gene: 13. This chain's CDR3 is CASSHPPGTSSKYEQYF. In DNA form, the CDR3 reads TGTGCCAGCAGCCATCCCCCTGGGACTAGCTCAAAATACGAGCAGTACTTC.

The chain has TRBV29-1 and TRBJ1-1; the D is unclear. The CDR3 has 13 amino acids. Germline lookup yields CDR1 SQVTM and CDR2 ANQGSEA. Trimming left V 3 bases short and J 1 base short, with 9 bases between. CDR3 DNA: TGCAGCGTTGATCATCGGGGGAACACTGAAGCTTTCTTT. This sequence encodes CSVDHRGNTEAFF.

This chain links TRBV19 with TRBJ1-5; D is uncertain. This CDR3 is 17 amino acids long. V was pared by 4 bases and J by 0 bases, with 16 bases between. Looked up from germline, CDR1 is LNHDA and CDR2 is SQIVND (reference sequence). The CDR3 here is CASSSLTAPYSNQPQHF. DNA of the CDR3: TGTGCCAGTAGTAGCCTCACAGCCCCTTATAGCAATCAGCCCCAGCATTTT.

The CDR3 nucleotides are TGTGCCAGCAGTGAGACCGGACAGAAGTACGAGCAGTACTTC. The encoded protein is CASSETGQKYEQYF. The V and J genes are TRBV6-1 and TRBJ2-7, with D possibly matching TRBD1 (6 bases). This CDR3 is built from 14 residues. Germline lookup yields CDR1 MNHNS and CDR2 SASEGT. V was cut by 3 bases and J by 4 bases, with 13 bases left in between.

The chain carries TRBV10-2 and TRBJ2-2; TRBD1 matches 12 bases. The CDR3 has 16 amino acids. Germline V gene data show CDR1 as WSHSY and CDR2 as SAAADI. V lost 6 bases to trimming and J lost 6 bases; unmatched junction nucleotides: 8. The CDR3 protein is CASRGQGALGSGELFF. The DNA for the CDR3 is TGCGCCAGCAGGGGACAGGGGGCGCTGGGGTCCGGGGAGCTGTTTTTT.

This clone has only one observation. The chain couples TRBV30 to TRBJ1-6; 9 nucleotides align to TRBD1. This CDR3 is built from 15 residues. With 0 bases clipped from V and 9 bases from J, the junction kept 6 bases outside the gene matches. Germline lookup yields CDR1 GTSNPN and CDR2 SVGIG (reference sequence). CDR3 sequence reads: CAWSVEDRGFSPLHF. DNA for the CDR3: TGTGCCTGGAGTGTAGAGGACAGGGGATTTTCACCCCTCCACTTT.

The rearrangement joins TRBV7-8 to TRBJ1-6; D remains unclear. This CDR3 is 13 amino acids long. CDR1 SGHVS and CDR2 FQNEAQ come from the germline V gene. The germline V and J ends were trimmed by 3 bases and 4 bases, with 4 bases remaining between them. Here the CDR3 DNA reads TGTGCCAGCAGCTTCGGATATAATTCACCCCTCCACTTT. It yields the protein CASSFGYNSPLHF.

The CDR3 region is CASSRMGSNEQFF. CDR3 in DNA: TGTGCCAGCTCACGGATGGGCAGCAATGAGCAGTTCTTC. The J gene is TRBJ2-1, the V gene TRBV18, with no clear D. The CDR3 consists of 13 residues. The germline gives CDR1 KGHSH, CDR2 LQKENI. The germline V and J ends were trimmed by 4 bases and 6 bases, with 10 bases remaining between them.

CDR3 coding DNA: TGTGCCAGCAGCTTAGTCCCCGGCGGCGGCTCTGGAAACACCATATATTTT. This encodes CASSLVPGGGSGNTIYF. J is TRBJ1-3 and V is TRBV7-2, with D unclear. V dropped 1 base and J dropped 0 bases, with 13 bases sitting between them. The V gene's germline CDR1 is SGHTA and CDR2 FQGNSA. There are 17 residues in the CDR3.

The DNA for the CDR3 is TGTGCCAGCGGTCTTGCCTTCACAGATACGCAGTATTTT. This translates into CASGLAFTDTQYF. The rearrangement links TRBV9 to TRBJ2-3; D gene unclear. The CDR3 spans 13 residues. Germline V gene sequence: CDR1 SGDLS, CDR2 YYNGEE. Trimming left V 7 bases short and J 2 bases short, with 11 bases between.

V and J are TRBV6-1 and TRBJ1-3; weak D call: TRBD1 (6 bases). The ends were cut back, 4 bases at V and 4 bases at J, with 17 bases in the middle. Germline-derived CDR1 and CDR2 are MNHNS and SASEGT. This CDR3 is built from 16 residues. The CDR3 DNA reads TGTGCCAGCAGTGCTATGGGGGGGGCGTGGGGAAACACCATATATTTT. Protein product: CASSAMGGAWGNTIYF.

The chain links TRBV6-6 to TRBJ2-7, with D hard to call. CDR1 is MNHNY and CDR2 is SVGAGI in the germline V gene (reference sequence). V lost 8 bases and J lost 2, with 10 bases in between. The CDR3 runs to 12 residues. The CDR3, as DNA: TGTGCCAGCTCCCCGGTCCCCTACGAGCAGTACTTC. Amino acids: CASSPVPYEQYF.

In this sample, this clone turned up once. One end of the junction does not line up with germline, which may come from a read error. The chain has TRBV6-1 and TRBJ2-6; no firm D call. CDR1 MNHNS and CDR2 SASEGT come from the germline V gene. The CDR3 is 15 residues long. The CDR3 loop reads CASSEDRSWANVLTF. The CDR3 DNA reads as TGTGCCAGCAGTGAGGATCGCTCTTGGGCCAACGTCCTGACTTTC.

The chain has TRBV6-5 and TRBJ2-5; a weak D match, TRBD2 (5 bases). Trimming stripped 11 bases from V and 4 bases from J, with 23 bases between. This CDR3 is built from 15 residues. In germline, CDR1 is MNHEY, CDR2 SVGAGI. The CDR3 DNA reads TGTGCCTGCCGGGCTGCTCAACGAGGGAGAGAGACCCAGTACTTC. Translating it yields CACRAAQRGRETQYF.

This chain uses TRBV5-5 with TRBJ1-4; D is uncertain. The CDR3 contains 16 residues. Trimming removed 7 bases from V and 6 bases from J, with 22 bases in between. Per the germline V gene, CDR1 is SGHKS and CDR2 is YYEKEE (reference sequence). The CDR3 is CASPIYRNMWYEKLFF. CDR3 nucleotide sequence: TGTGCCAGCCCAATTTATAGGAACATGTGGTATGAAAAACTGTTTTTT.

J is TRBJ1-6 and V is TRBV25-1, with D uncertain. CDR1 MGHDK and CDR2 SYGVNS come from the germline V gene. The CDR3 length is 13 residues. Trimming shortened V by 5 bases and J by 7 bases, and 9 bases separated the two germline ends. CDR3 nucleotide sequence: TGTGCCAGCAGTCCCGAGGAGAATTCACCCCTCCACTTT. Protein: CASSPEENSPLHF.

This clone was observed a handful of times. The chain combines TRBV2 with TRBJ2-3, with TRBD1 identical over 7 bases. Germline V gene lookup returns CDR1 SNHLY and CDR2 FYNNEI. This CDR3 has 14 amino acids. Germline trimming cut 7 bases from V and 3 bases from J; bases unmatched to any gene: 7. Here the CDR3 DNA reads TGTGCCAGCAAACCGGGACAGCCAACAGATACGCAGTATTTT. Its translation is CASKPGQPTDTQYF.

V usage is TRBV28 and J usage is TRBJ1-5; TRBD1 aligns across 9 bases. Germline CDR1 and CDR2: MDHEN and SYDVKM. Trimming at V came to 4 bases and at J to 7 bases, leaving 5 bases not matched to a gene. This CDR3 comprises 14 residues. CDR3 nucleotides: TGTGCCAGCAGTTCCACAGGGGGCTGGCAGCCCCAGCATTTT. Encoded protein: CASSSTGGWQPQHF.

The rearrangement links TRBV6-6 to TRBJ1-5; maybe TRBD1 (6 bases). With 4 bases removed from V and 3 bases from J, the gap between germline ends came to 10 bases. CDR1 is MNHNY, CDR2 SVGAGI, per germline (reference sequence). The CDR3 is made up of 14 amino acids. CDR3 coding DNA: TGTGCCAGCAGTTCCCTGGGGGCCAATCAGCCCCAGCATTTT. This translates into CASSSLGANQPQHF.

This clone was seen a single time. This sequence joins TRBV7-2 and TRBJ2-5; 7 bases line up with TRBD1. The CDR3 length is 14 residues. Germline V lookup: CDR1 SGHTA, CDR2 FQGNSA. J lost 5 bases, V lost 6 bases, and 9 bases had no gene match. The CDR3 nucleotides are TGTGCCAGCAGTTTACAGGGGATGCAGGAGACCCAGTACTTC. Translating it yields CASSLQGMQETQYF.

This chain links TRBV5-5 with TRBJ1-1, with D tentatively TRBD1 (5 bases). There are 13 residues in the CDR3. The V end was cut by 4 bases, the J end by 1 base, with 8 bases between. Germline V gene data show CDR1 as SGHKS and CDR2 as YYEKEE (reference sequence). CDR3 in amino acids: CASSRDPNTEAFF. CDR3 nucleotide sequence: TGTGCCAGCAGCCGGGACCCGAACACTGAAGCTTTCTTT.

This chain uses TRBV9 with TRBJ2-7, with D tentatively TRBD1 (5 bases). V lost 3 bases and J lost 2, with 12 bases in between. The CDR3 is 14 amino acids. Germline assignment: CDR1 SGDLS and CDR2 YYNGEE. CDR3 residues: CASSAAGKPYEQYF. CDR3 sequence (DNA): TGTGCCAGCAGCGCGGCAGGGAAACCCTACGAGCAGTACTTC.

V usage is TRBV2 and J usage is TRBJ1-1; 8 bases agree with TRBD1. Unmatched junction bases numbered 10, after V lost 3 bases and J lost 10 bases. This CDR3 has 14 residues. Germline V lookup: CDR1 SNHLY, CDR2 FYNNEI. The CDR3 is CASSDFSGQGTAFF. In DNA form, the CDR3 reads TGTGCCAGCAGTGACTTTTCTGGACAGGGAACAGCTTTCTTT. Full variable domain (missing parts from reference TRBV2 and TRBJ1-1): EPEVTQTPSHQVTQMGQEVILRCVPISNHLYFYWYRQILGQKVEFLVSFYNNEISEKSEIFDDQFSVERPDGSNFTLKIRSTKLEDSAMYFCASSDFSGQGTAFFGQGTRLTVV.

The CDR3 region has the DNA TGTGCCAGCAGTTACTCTAGGAAATATGGGAATGAGCAGTTCTTC. It specifies CASSYSRKYGNEQFF. The chain uses TRBV6-5 and TRBJ2-1; D call uncertain. CDR1 and CDR2 from the germline V gene are MNHEY and SVGAGI. Trimming cost V 0 bases and J 7 bases, with 13 bases left between them. This CDR3 comprises 15 residues.

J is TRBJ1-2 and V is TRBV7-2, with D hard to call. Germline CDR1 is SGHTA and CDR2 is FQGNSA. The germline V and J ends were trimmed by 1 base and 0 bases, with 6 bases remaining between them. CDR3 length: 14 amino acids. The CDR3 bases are TGTGCCAGCAGCTTAGAGAGCTCTAACTATGGCTACACCTTC. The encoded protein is CASSLESSNYGYTF.